This entry features one T cell receptor beta chain sequence. This entry belongs to a study of blood T cell repertoires in COVID-19. Some clones are missing from TCRdb's copy, which holds only in-frame ones; the method was immunoSEQ multiplex PCR. Of approximately 210,000 clones in the sample, about nine tenths were seen once. Trimming stripped 4 bases from V and 0 bases from J, with 13 bases between. CDR1 and CDR2 from the germline V gene are LNHDA and SQIVND (reference sequence). The CDR3 spans 16 residues. This clonotype was sampled from a woman aged 25 to 39 who had recovered from COVID-19. The rearrangement joins TRBV19 to TRBJ1-5; D might be TRBD1 (5 bases). Sequencing input: PBMCs or T cells enriched from blood (not recorded which). The CDR3 coding sequence is TGTGCCAGTAGTACCCCGGGGGGGGGTAGCAATCAGCCCCAGCATTTT. Translation: CASSTPGGGSNQPQHF.